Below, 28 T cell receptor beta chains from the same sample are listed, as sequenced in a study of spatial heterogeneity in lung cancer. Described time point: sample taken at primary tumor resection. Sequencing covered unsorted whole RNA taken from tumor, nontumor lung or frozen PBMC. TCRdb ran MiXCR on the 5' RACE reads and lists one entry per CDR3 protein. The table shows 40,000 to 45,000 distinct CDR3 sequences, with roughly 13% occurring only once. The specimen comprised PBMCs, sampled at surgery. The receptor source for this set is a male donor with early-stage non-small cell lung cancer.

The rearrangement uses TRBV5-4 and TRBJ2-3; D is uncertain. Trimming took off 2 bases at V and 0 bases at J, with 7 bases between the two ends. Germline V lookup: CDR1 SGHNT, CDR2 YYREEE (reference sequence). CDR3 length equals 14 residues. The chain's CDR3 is CASSFKGSTDTQYF. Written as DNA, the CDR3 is TGTGCCAGCAGCTTTAAGGGTAGCACAGATACGCAGTATTTT.

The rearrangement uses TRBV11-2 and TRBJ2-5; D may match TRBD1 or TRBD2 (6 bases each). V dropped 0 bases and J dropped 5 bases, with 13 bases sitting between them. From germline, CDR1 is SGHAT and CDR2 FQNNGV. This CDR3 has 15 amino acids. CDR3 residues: CASSLDQGGLETQYF. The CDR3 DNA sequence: TGTGCCAGCAGCTTAGATCAAGGGGGGCTTGAGACCCAGTACTTC.

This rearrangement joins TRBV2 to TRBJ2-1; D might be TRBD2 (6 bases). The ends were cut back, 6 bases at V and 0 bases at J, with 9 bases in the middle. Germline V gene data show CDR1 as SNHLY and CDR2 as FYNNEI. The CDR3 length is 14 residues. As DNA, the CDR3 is TGTGCCAGCAGGAGACTAGTCTCCTACAATGAGCAGTTCTTC. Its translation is CASRRLVSYNEQFF. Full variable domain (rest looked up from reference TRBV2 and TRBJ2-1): EPEVTQTPSHQVTQMGQEVILRCVPISNHLYFYWYRQILGQKVEFLVSFYNNEISEKSEIFDDQFSVERPDGSNFTLKIRSTKLEDSAMYFCASRRLVSYNEQFFGPGTRLTVL.

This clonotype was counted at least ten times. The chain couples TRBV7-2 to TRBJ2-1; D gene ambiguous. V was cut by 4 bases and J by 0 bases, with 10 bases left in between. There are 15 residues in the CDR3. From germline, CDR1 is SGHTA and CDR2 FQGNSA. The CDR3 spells CASSSTYGSYNEQFF. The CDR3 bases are TGTGCCAGCAGCTCGACCTACGGCTCCTACAATGAGCAGTTCTTC. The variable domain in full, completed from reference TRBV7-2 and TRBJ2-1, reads GAGVSQSPSNKVTEKGKDVELRCDPISGHTALYWYRQSLGQGLEFLIYFQGNSAPDKSGLPSDRFSAERTGGSVSTLTIQRTQQEDSAVYLCASSSTYGSYNEQFFGPGTRLTVL.

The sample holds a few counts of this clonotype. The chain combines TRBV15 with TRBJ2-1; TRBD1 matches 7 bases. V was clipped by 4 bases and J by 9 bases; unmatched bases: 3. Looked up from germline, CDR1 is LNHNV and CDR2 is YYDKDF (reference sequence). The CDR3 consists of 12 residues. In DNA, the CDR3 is TGTGCCACCAGCAACAGGGGATTTGAGCAGTTCTTC. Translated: CATSNRGFEQFF.

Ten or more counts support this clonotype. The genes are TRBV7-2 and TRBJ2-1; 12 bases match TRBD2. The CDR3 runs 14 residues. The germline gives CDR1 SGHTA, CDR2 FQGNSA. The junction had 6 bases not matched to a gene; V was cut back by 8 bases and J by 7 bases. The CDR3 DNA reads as TGTGCCAGCCTGACTAGCGGGAGTTGGAATGAGCAGTTCTTC. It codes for CASLTSGSWNEQFF.

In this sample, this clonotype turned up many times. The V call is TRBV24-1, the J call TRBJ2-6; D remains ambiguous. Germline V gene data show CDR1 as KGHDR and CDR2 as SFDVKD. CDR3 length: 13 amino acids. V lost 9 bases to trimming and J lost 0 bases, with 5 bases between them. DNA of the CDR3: TGTGCCACCGCCAGCTCTGGGGCCAACGTCCTGACTTTC. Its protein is CATASSGANVLTF.

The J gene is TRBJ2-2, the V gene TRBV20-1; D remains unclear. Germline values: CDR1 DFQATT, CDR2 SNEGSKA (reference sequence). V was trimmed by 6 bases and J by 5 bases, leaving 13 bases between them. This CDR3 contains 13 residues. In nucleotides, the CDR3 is TGCAGTGCCCTTCTCCGTGGAACCGGGGAGCTGTTTTTT. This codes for CSALLRGTGELFF.

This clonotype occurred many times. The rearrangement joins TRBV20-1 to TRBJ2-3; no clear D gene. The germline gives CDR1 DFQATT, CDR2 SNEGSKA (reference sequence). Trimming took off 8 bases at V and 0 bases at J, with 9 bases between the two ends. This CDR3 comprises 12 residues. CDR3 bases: TGCAGTTGGGTACCCAGCACAGATACGCAGTATTTT. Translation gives CSWVPSTDTQYF.

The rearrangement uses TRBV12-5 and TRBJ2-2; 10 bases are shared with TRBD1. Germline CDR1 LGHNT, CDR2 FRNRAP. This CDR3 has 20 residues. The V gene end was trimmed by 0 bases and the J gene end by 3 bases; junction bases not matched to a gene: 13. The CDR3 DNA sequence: TGTGCTAGTGGTTTGGTACTGCCCCGGACAGGGGGTAGGTACACCGGGGAGCTGTTTTTT. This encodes CASGLVLPRTGGRYTGELFF.

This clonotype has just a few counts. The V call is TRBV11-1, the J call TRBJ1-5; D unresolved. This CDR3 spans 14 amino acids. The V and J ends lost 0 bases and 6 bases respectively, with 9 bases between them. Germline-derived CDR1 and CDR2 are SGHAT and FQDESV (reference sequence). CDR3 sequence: CASSLAPDGQPQHF. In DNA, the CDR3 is TGTGCCAGCAGCTTAGCTCCGGACGGTCAGCCCCAGCATTTT.

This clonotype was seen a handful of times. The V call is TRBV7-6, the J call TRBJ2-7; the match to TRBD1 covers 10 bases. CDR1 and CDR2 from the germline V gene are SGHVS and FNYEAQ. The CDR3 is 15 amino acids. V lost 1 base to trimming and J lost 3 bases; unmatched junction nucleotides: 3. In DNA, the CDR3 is TGTGCCAGCAGCTTAGGTTGGACAGGGGGCTACGAGCAGTACTTC. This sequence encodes CASSLGWTGGYEQYF.

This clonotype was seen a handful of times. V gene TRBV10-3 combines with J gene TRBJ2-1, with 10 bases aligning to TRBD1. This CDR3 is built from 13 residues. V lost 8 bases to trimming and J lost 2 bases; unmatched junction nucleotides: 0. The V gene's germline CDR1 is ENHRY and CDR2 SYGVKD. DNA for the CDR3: TGTGCCATCGGGACAGGGGCCTACAATGAGCAGTTCTTC. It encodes CAIGTGAYNEQFF.

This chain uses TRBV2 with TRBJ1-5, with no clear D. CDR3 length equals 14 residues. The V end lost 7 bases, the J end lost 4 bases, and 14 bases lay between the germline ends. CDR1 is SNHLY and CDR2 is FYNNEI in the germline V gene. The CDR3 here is CASTLWPSNQPQHF. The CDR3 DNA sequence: TGTGCCAGCACCCTCTGGCCCAGTAATCAGCCCCAGCATTTT.

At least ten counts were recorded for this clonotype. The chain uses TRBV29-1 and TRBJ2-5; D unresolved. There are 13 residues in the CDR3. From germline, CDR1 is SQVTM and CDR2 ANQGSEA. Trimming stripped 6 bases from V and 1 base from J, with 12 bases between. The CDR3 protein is CSVETAIQETQYF. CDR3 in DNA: TGCAGCGTCGAAACAGCTATCCAAGAGACCCAGTACTTC.

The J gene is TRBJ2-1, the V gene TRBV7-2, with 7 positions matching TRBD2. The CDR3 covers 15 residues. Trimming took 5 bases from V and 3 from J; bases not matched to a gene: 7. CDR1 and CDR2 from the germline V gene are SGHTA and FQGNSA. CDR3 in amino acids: CASSGAQRDYNEQFF. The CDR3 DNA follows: TGTGCCAGCAGCGGGGCCCAGCGGGACTACAATGAGCAGTTCTTC.

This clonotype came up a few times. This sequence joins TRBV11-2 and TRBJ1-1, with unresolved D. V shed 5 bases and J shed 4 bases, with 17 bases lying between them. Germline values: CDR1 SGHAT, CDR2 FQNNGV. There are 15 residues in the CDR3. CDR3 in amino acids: CASSPDWSWGTEAFF. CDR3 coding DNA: TGTGCCAGCAGCCCCGACTGGAGCTGGGGCACTGAAGCTTTCTTT.

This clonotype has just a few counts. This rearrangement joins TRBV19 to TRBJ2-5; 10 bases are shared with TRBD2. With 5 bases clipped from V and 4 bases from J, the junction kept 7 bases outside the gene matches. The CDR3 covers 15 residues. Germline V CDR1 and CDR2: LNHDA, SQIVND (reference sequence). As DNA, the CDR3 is TGTGCCAGTAGTGAAAGCGGGGGGGCCTCAGAGACCCAGTACTTC. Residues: CASSESGGASETQYF.

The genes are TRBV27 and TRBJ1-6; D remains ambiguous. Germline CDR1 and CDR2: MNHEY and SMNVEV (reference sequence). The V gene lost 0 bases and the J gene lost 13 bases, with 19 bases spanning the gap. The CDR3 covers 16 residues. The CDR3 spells CASSLSVQLVRSPLHF. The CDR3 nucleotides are TGTGCCAGCAGTTTATCAGTACAGTTAGTCCGGTCGCCCCTCCACTTT.

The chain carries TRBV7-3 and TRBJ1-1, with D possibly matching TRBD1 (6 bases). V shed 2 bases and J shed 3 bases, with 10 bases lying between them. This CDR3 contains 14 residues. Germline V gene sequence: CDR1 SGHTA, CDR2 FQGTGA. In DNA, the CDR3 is TGTGCCAGCAGCTTAGCTGGACAGTACACTGAAGCTTTCTTT. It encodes CASSLAGQYTEAFF.

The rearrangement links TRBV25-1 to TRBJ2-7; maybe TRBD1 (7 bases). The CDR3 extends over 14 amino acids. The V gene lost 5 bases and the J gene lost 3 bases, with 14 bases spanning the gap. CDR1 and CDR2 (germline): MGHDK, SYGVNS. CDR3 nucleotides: TGTGCCAGCAGTCCAGGGGGGATGTTCTACGAGCAGTACTTC. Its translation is CASSPGGMFYEQYF.

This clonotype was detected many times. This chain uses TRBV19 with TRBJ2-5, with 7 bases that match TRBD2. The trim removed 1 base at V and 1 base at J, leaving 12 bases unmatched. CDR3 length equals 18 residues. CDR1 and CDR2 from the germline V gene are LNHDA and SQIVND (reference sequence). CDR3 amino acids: CASSIALREHTRQETQYF. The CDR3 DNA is TGTGCCAGTAGTATAGCTCTGCGGGAGCACACACGCCAAGAGACCCAGTACTTC.

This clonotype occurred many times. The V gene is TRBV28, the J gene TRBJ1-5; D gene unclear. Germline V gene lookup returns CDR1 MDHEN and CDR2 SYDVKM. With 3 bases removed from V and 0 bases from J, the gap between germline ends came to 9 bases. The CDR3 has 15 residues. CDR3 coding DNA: TGTGCCAGCAGTTTCGCGGATTATAGCAATCAGCCCCAGCATTTT. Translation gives CASSFADYSNQPQHF.

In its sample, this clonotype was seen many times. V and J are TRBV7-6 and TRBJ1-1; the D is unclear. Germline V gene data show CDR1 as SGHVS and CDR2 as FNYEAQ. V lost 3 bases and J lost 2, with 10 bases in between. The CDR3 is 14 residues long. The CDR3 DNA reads TGTGCCAGCAGCTTGACCGGGCCTAACACTGAAGCTTTCTTT. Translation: CASSLTGPNTEAFF.

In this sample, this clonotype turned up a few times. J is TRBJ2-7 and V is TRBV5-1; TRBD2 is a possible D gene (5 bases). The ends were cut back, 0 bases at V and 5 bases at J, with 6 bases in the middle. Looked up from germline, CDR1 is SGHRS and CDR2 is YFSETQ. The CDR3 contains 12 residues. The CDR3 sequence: CASSLGSDEQYF. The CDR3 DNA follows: TGCGCCAGCAGCTTGGGTAGCGACGAGCAGTACTTC.

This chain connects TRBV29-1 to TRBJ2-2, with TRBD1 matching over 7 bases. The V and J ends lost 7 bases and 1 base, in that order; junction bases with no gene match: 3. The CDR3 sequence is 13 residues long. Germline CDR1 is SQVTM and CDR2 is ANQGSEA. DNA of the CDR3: TGCAGCGCCCGGACAGGGAACACCGGGGAGCTGTTTTTT. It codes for CSARTGNTGELFF.

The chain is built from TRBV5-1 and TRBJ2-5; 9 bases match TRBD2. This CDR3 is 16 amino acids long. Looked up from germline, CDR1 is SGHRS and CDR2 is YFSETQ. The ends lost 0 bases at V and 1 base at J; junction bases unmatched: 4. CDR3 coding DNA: TGCGCCAGCAGCTTGGAAACAGCGGGGGGCCAAGAGACCCAGTACTTC. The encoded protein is CASSLETAGGQETQYF.

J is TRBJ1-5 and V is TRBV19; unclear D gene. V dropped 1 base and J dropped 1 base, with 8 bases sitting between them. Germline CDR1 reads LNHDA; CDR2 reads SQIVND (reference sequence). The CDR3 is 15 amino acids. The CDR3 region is CASSIALGSNQPQHF. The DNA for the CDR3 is TGTGCCAGTAGTATAGCCCTTGGGAGCAATCAGCCCCAGCATTTT.